This is a list of T cell receptor beta chains from one sample in a study of T cell responses to AZD1222 COVID-19 vaccine. Profiling relied on immunoSEQ multiplex PCR, and the TCRdb table lists in-frame clones only, not all of them. The sample includes about 140,000 clones. The sequencing sample was made of peripheral blood. The source of these receptors is an adult in good health. Each CDR3 is given with its conserved first and last residue. Each record gives: V gene, CDR3 length, J gene, D gene, CDR3 DNA, CDR3 protein. D genes are given only for firm matches.

>TRBV28|16|TRBJ1-4|.
TGTGCCAGCAGTTCCCCCCGCGGGGGAGGTGGTGAAAAACTGTTTTTT
CASSSPRGGGGEKLFF
>TRBV10-2|16|TRBJ2-7|TRBD2
TGCGCCAGCAGTGGGCAACTAGCGGGGACCTCCTACGAGCAGTACTTC
CASSGQLAGTSYEQYF
>TRBV7-8|14|TRBJ2-2|.
TGTGCCAGCAGCTTACCCAGGGTAGCCGGGGAGCTGTTTTTT
CASSLPRVAGELFF
>TRBV11-3|16|TRBJ2-1|.
TGTGCCAGCAGCCCAAGCCCCGGGGGGCCATACAATGAGCAGTTCTTC
CASSPSPGGPYNEQFF
>TRBV2|14|TRBJ2-5|.
TGTGCCAGCAGTTCCGGGCTCAGGGGAGAGACCCAGTACTTC
CASSSGLRGETQYF
>TRBV7-8|15|TRBJ1-2|.
TGTGCCAGCAGCGCCCTCCCCGGGATTAACTATGGCTACACCTTC
CASSALPGINYGYTF
>TRBV5-1|15|TRBJ2-7|TRBD2
TGCGCCAGCAGTCGGCGGACTAGCGGGACCTACGAGCAGTACTTC
CASSRRTSGTYEQYF
>TRBV19|16|TRBJ2-4|TRBD1
TGTGCCAGTACCGACAGGGGCCAGTTAGCCAAAAACATTCAGTACTTC
CASTDRGQLAKNIQYF
>TRBV28|15|TRBJ2-2|.
TGTGCCAGCAGTCGGGACGCCATGGGGACCGGGGAGCTGTTTTTT
CASSRDAMGTGELFF
>TRBV19|15|TRBJ1-3|.
TGTGCCAGTAGTATCAGGGGCCTCTCTGGAAACACCATATATTTT
CASSIRGLSGNTIYF
>TRBV19|15|TRBJ1-2|.
TGTGCCAGTAGTATGGGTGAGACAGACGGCGATGGCTACACCTTC
CASSMGETDGDGYTF